These 9 T cell receptor beta chains originate from one sample sequenced in a study of T cells in Graves' hyperthyroidism and ophthalmopathy. What was amplified from RNA transcripts were TCR beta CDR3 regions. Using the HTBI primer set, a first-round RT-PCR was run on the TCR CDR3. TCRdb itself ran the multiplex PCR reads through MiXCR, one entry per CDR3 protein. The sample yields 350,000 to 400,000 distinct CDR3 sequences, roughly 13% seen once. The sequenced sample was blood. The receptors derive from a woman aged 55-75 years with Graves' hyperthyroidism.

This clonotype has more than one count but fewer than ten. A much larger clone lies a single base off, so this may be a read error. The chain is built from TRBV11-2 and TRBJ2-5; TRBD1 matches 7 bases. This CDR3 has 14 residues. Germline lookup yields CDR1 SGHAT and CDR2 FQNNGV. The CDR3 loop reads CASSFRGMKEAQYF. In DNA, the CDR3 is TGTGCCAGCAGCTTCAGGGGGATGAAAGAGGCCCAGTACTTC.

This rearrangement joins TRBV7-3 to TRBJ2-2, with D possibly matching TRBD1 (5 bases). The germline V and J ends were trimmed by 5 bases and 0 bases, with 7 bases remaining between them. In germline, CDR1 is SGHTA, CDR2 FQGTGA. The CDR3 loop spans 14 amino acids. The CDR3 reads CASSPTANTGELFF. CDR3 DNA sequence: TGTGCCAGCAGCCCGACAGCGAACACCGGGGAGCTGTTTTTT.

This clonotype showed up many times. The V gene is TRBV11-2, the J gene TRBJ1-2, with D tentatively TRBD1 (6 bases). Germline CDR1 reads SGHAT; CDR2 reads FQNNGV. The CDR3 loop spans 12 amino acids. V was pared by 4 bases and J by 7 bases, with 10 bases between. The CDR3, as DNA: TGTGCCAGCAGCTCCCGCAGGGGTGGCTACACCTTC. Translating gives CASSSRRGGYTF.

This clonotype was seen at least ten times. The chain couples TRBV24-1 to TRBJ1-5; D unresolved. V shed 5 bases and J shed 5 bases, with 9 bases lying between them. The CDR3 has 13 amino acids. The V gene's germline CDR1 is KGHDR and CDR2 SFDVKD. The CDR3 sequence is CATSVGPDQPQHF. The DNA for the CDR3 is TGTGCCACCAGTGTCGGGCCGGATCAGCCCCAGCATTTT.

This clonotype was detected ten times or more. The rearrangement joins TRBV7-8 to TRBJ2-3, with D perhaps matching TRBD2 (5 bases). CDR3 size: 13 residues. Trimming stripped 5 bases from V and 2 bases from J, with 8 bases between. Germline V gene lookup returns CDR1 SGHVS and CDR2 FQNEAQ. CDR3 region: CASSEGVTDTQYF. The CDR3 nucleotides are TGTGCCAGCAGCGAGGGCGTCACAGATACGCAGTATTTT.

This clonotype was seen more than once but under ten times. This rearrangement joins TRBV4-1 to TRBJ1-1; the D is unclear. The V gene lost 7 bases and the J gene lost 0 bases, with 21 bases spanning the gap. The germline gives CDR1 MGHRA, CDR2 YSYEKL. The CDR3 consists of 17 residues. CDR3 sequence: CASTSSIRVGLNTEAFF. DNA for the CDR3: TGCGCCAGCACCTCGTCGATCCGCGTGGGCCTGAACACTGAAGCTTTCTTT.

The chain combines TRBV10-3 with TRBJ2-3; TRBD2 matches at 11 bases. There are 15 residues in the CDR3. From germline, CDR1 is ENHRY and CDR2 SYGVKD. Trimming cost V 3 bases and J 6 bases; bases outside gene matches: 5. CDR3 sequence: CAISEALAGVDTQYF. CDR3 DNA: TGTGCCATCAGTGAAGCACTAGCGGGAGTGGATACGCAGTATTTT.

This clonotype was detected a few times. The J gene is TRBJ2-7, the V gene TRBV12-3 or TRBV12-4; D is unclear. Deletions cut 3 bases from V and 2 bases from J, with 11 bases between. This CDR3 comprises 14 residues. CDR3 sequence reads: CASSFLTETYEQYF. The CDR3 DNA reads TGTGCCAGCAGTTTTTTAACAGAAACCTACGAGCAGTACTTC.

This clonotype was seen repeatedly, ten times or more. The rearrangement uses TRBV29-1 and TRBJ1-2, with D possibly being TRBD1 (6 bases). The CDR3 runs 11 residues. Looked up from germline, CDR1 is SQVTM and CDR2 is ANQGSEA. V lost 7 bases and J lost 10, with 16 bases in between. The CDR3 coding sequence is TGCAGCGCTGGACAGACGGATGCCTACACCTTC. The encoded protein is CSAGQTDAYTF.